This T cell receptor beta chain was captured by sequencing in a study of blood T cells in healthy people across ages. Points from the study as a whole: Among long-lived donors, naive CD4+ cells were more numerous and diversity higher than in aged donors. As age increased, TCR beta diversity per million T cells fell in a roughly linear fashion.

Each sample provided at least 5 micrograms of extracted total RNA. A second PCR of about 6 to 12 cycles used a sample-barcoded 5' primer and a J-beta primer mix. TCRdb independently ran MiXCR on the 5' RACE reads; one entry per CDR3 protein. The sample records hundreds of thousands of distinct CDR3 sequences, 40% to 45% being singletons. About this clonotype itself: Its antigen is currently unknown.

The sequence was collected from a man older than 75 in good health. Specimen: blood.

The CDR3 here is CSASAARGASYNEQFF. The DNA for the CDR3 is TGCAGTGCTAGCGCGGCTAGGGGCGCCTCCTACAATGAGCAGTTCTTC. This chain uses TRBV20-1 with TRBJ2-1; the D gene is possibly TRBD1 (5 bases). V lost 3 bases and J lost 0, with 15 bases in between. From germline, CDR1 is DFQATT and CDR2 SNEGSKA (reference sequence). This CDR3 has 16 amino acids.